The present T cell receptor (beta chain) was sequenced within a study of CD8 T cells in Susac syndrome. Study-wide results and limits: In total CD8+ repertoires, around 15 Susac-specific public clones were detected, and CD8+ TEMRA repertoires contained several.

The junction had 2 bases not matched to a gene; V was cut back by 4 bases and J by 3 bases. CDR3 length equals 13 residues. Per germline, CDR1 SGHDT and CDR2 YYEEEE. Points on this clonotype: Its antigen is undetermined.

When the RNA was reverse transcribed, random hexamers were used with an input of 0.5 to 1 ug. Amplification of TCR beta CDR3 by immunoSEQ multiplex PCR spanned 54 Vbeta and 13 Jbeta. MiXCR was run by TCRdb on the immunoSEQ multiplex PCR reads, yielding one entry per CDR3 protein. The repertoire includes 100,000 to 150,000 distinct CDR3 sequences, about 95% of them detected once, and 0.21% sits in the top ten. The chain recombines TRBV5-6 with TRBJ2-7; TRBD1 agrees at 9 bases. The receptor's source is a human donor with Susac syndrome. Input material: CD8+ T cells from PBMCs. The CDR3 is CASSRTGVYEQYF. The CDR3 coding sequence is TGTGCCAGCAGCCGGACAGGGGTCTACGAGCAGTACTTC.